This is a list of T cell receptor beta chains from one sample in a study of glioma-infiltrating T cells. One entry per CDR3 protein results from TCRdb running MiXCR on the multiplex PCR reads. This sample has about 89,000 distinct CDR3 sequences; about 23% occur once, and the top ten carry under 8.5%. Sequenced material: glioma tissue, nonneoplastic brain tissue, or PBMCs (not recorded which). The receptors come from a human donor with low-grade glioma or glioblastoma, undergoing nonglioma brain surgery, or in good health (not recorded which). Both conserved end residues are trimmed from each CDR3. The order of the fields is clone size, V gene, J gene, D gene, CDR3 protein. The D gene is left open where the match is weak. Clone size is shown for a subset of rows, as once, few, many or a class of expanded clone.

>once|TRBV10-3|TRBJ2-5|TRBD2
AISEGLAGEVTQY
>many|TRBV4-1|TRBJ2-7|.
ASSTEGDEQY
>many|TRBV25-1|TRBJ1-3|.
ASSAPMGGLNAGTIY
>many|TRBV14|TRBJ1-2|.
ASSQLSENYGYT
>many|TRBV27|TRBJ1-1|.
ATRGTFGAAISNTEAF
>.|TRBV12-3/TRBV12-4|TRBJ2-6|.
ASSSSGRGTGANVLT
>.|TRBV10-2|TRBJ2-7|TRBD2
ASSESLAGVGEQY
>.|TRBV20-1|TRBJ2-5|TRBD1
SARDWDRLSETQY
>many|TRBV5-1|TRBJ1-6|.
ASSLDVNSPLH
>many|TRBV2|TRBJ1-1|.
ASRPQDSPNTEAF
>few|TRBV29-1|TRBJ2-5|.
SVGSQWETQY
>.|TRBV30|TRBJ1-3|.
ASKLRSGNTIY
>.|TRBV10-1|TRBJ2-7|TRBD1
ASSGTGSPYEQY
>many|TRBV7-6|TRBJ2-3|.
ASSPILANTQY
>few|TRBV5-4|TRBJ2-3|TRBD2
ASSLGSSGTSTDTQY
>many|TRBV6-6|TRBJ1-2|.
ASSTRQTNYGYT
>once|TRBV4-2|TRBJ2-2|TRBD2
ASSQDEARGGLF
>many|TRBV6-1|TRBJ2-3|.
ASSYGDKRTDTQY
>.|TRBV25-1|TRBJ1-2|.
ASSGHYRNGYT
>many|TRBV5-4|TRBJ1-1|.
ASSLRSENTEAF
>many|TRBV18|TRBJ2-1|.
ASSPGDEQF
>few|TRBV18|TRBJ2-5|.
ASSPQTGHQETQY
>few|TRBV7-9|TRBJ2-5|.
ASSQMGVSETQY
>many|TRBV5-1|TRBJ2-1|.
ASSLDNEQF
>.|TRBV20-1|TRBJ1-5|TRBD1
SAIRQGAQPQH
>once|TRBV7-6|TRBJ2-1|.
ASSYAGYEQL
>many|TRBV4-1|TRBJ2-1|.
ASSQDRPGNEQF
>many|TRBV18|TRBJ1-1|.
ASSPQGPTLNTEAF
>few|TRBV7-9|TRBJ2-5|.
ASSLGVEETQY
>.|TRBV19|TRBJ1-2|TRBD1
ATKQGAGRANYGYT
>.|TRBV5-6|TRBJ2-1|TRBD2
ASSFPATSRYNEQF
>many|TRBV6-1|TRBJ1-2|.
ASSHRTDYGYT
>many|TRBV7-2|TRBJ2-5|.
ASSFAIERETQY
>many|TRBV7-2|TRBJ1-6|.
ASSLGSAGGNSPLH
>many|TRBV20-1|TRBJ1-5|.
SAKPDSHQPQH
>once|TRBV14|TRBJ2-2|TRBD1
ASSRWTGTNTGELF
>many|TRBV29-1|TRBJ2-1|TRBD1
SVALGQGMSEQF
>.|TRBV29-1|TRBJ2-3|TRBD2
SVEDRGSGFTDTQY
>many|TRBV7-9|TRBJ2-7|.
ASSLGEGDEQY
>many|TRBV7-2|TRBJ1-4|.
ASSFTDRPREKLF
>many|TRBV7-7|TRBJ2-3|TRBD2
ASSRSSGVGTDTQY
>.|TRBV10-3|TRBJ2-5|TRBD1
ASGTGEETQY
>many|TRBV27|TRBJ1-6|.
ASRSRKEDRLNSPLH
>many|TRBV19|TRBJ2-3|TRBD2
ASSEGSSGRAGRKY
>.|TRBV7-9|TRBJ1-4|TRBD1
ASSLATTTGLVATNEKLF
>many|TRBV6-1|TRBJ1-5|.
ASSRQLSNQPQH
>few|TRBV11-1|TRBJ1-1|.
ASSFPGVATEAF
>.|TRBV7-9|TRBJ2-1|TRBD2
ASSLERGRGRNEQF
>many|TRBV6-1|TRBJ1-2|.
ASTLRGVRNGYT
>many|TRBV12-3/TRBV12-4|TRBJ1-2|.
ASSPQDNYGYT
>.|TRBV7-2|TRBJ1-3|.
ASSPVGGNSGNTIY
>.|TRBV5-4|TRBJ2-1|.
ASSAGTASYNEQF